This TCR beta chain was profiled in a study of vaccination effects on CD4 cells after COVID-19. The culture ran for about eleven days before CD4+ T cells were isolated. Profiling relied on immunoSEQ multiplex PCR, and the TCRdb table lists in-frame clones only, not all of them. There are tens of thousands of clones in the sample; around 63% occur only once, and over 4% lies in the top ten. The ends were cut back, 3 bases at V and 8 bases at J, with 16 bases in the middle. This CDR3 spans 15 amino acids. Germline assignment: CDR1 LGHDT and CDR2 YNNKEL (reference sequence). As concerns this clone: What it binds is unknown.

The chain employs TRBV3-1 (or the pseudogene TRBV3-2) and TRBJ2-2, with D possibly TRBD2 on 7 matching bases. The receptor was isolated from a human donor who received a COVID-19 vaccine. The sample was CD4+ T cells from PBMCs cultured without peptide, taken before COVID-19 vaccination. This CDR3 is CASSHLRGGLGELFF. CDR3 in DNA: TGTGCCAGCAGCCACCTGAGGGGGGGCTTGGGGGAGCTGTTTTTT.